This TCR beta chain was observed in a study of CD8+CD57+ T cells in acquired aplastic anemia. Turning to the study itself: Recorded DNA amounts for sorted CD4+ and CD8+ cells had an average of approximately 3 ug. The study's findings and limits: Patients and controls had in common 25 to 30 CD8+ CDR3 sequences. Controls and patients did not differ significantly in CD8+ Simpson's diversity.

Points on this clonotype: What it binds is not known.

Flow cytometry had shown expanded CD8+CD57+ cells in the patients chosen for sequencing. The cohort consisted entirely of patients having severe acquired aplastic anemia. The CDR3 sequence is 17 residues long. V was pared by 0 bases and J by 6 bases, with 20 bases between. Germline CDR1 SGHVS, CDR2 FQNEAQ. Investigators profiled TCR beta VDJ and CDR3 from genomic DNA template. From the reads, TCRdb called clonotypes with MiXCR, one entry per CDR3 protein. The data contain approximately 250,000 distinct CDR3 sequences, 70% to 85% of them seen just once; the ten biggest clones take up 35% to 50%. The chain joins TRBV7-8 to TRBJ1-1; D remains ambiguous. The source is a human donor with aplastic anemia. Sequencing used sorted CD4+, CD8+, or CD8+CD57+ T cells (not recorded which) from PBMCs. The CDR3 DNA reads TGTGCCAGCAGCTTAGCGGAAGGTCCCGATGTGCAGTCTGAAGCTTTCTTT. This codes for CASSLAEGPDVQSEAFF.